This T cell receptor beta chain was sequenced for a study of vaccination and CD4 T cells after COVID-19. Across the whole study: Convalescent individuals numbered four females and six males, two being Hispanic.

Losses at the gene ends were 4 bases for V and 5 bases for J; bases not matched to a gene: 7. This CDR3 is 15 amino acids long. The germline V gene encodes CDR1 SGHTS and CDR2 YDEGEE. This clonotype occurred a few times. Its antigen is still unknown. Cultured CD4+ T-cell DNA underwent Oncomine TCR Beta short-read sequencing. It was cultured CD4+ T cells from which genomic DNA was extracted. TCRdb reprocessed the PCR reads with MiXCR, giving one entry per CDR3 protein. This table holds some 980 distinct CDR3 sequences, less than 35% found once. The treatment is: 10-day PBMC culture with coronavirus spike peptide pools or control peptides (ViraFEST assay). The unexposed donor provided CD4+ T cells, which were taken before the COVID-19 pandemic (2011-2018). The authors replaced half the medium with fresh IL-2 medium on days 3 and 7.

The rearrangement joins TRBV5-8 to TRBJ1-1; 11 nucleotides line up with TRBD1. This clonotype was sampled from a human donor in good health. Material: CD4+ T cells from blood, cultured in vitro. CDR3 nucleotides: TGTGCCAGCAGCCCTTGGACAGGGGGCTGGACTGAAGCTTTCTTT. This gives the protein CASSPWTGGWTEAFF.